The subject of this entry is one TCR beta chain. Per germline, CDR1 GTSNPN and CDR2 SVGIG (reference sequence). The CDR3 is 15 residues long. V dropped 0 bases and J dropped 6; count of bases not matched to a gene: 7. The data belong to a study of blood T cell repertoires in COVID-19. For the study at large: Sources were T cells, B-cell-depleted T cells, or PBMCs; the material itself was cDNA or gDNA.

As processed by the authors: Amplification from reference gene primers served as the basis for estimated nucleated cell counts. Generated by immunoSEQ multiplex PCR, the TCRdb table keeps only in-frame clones and is missing some. That table furnishes V, J and clone size, whereas the DNA furnished D and trimming. Among about 280,000 clones, about 83% were seen once, and the ten largest hold 5.5% to 7%. Sequenced sample: PBMCs or T cells enriched from blood (not recorded which). The clonotype comes from a woman between 40 and 50 years old who had recovered from COVID-19. The J gene is TRBJ2-1, the V gene TRBV30; 8 bases match TRBD2. The CDR3 loop is CAWSVRGGWGNEQFF. CDR3 bases: TGTGCCTGGAGTGTCCGGGGGGGTTGGGGCAATGAGCAGTTCTTC.